A selection of T cell receptor beta chains follows, all from one sample in a study of T cells in Graves' hyperthyroidism and ophthalmopathy. TCRdb itself ran the multiplex PCR reads through MiXCR, one entry per CDR3 protein. The table shows 300,000 to 400,000 distinct CDR3 sequences, with around 14% occurring only once. The sequencing sample was made of blood. Receptors were obtained from a woman aged 18-29 years with Graves' hyperthyroidism. CDR3s include the opening cysteine and the closing phenylalanine or tryptophan. A D gene is named only where the DNA matches it firmly. A clone size is listed for some rows: how often the clone was seen (once, few, many), or a class if it is expanded.

d_call clone_size j_call v_call cdr3_nt cdr3_aa
. many TRBJ2-1 TRBV7-2 TGTGCCAGCAGCTCAAGAGGTGGTCTAGATAAAAGGGCCAATGAGCAGTTCTTC CASSSRGGLDKRANEQFF
. many TRBJ2-7 TRBV7-9 TGTGCCGTCGCGGCGGGGATCTACGAGCAGTACTTC CAVAAGIYEQYF
TRBD1 few TRBJ2-7 TRBV6-1 TGTGCCAGCAACCGATACCCGACAGGGTACCAACTTTACGAGCAGTACTTC CASNRYPTGYQLYEQYF
. . TRBJ2-1 TRBV5-8 TGTGCCAGCAGCGGGACTTTTTACAATGAGCAGTTCTTC CASSGTFYNEQFF
. many TRBJ2-3 TRBV9 TGTGCCAGCAGCGTTGCGGATCCCACAGATACGCAGTATTTT CASSVADPTDTQYF
TRBD2 . TRBJ2-3 TRBV5-1 TGCGCCAGCAGCTTGGACCCTAGCGGGGGGGTTCTAGATACGCAGTATTTT CASSLDPSGGVLDTQYF
TRBD1 many TRBJ1-1 TRBV6-1 TGTGCCAGCAGCAAGACAGGGTATGACACTGAAGCTTTCTTT CASSKTGYDTEAFF
. many TRBJ1-3 TRBV10-3 TGTGCCATCAGTGAGTCGATTCGAGGGGTAGCGGCTGGAAACACCATATATTTT CAISESIRGVAAGNTIYF
TRBD2 many TRBJ2-7 TRBV5-1 TGCGCCAGCAGCTTGGGCTTAGCGGGGCCGCACGAGCAGTACTTC CASSLGLAGPHEQYF
TRBD2 many TRBJ2-5 TRBV2 TGTGCCAGCAGTGAAGAAGCTAGCGGCTTTTTGTTGGGAGAGACCCAGTACTTC CASSEEASGFLLGETQYF
TRBD2 . TRBJ2-2 TRBV5-1 TGCGCCAGCAGCCCAACTAGCGCCTCGAACACCGGGGAGCTGTTTTTT CASSPTSASNTGELFF
TRBD2 many TRBJ2-5 TRBV15 TGTGCCACCAGCAGTCGCGGTGCGGGGGGACCGCAAGAGACCCAGTACTTC CATSSRGAGGPQETQYF
. many TRBJ1-1 TRBV7-9 TGTGCCAGCAGCCCCACAGAGGGGGACACTGAAGCTTTCTTT CASSPTEGDTEAFF
. . TRBJ2-7 TRBV10-2 TGCGCCAGCAGTACCGGGACAAGTCCCTACGAGCAGTACTTC CASSTGTSPYEQYF
TRBD2 many TRBJ2-7 TRBV27 TGTGCCAGCAGTTTATCGGGAGGGGTCGAGCAGTACTTC CASSLSGGVEQYF
TRBD1 many TRBJ1-1 TRBV9 TGTGCCAGCAGCGTAGATCACAGGGGACCCACTGAAGCTTTCTTT CASSVDHRGPTEAFF
. few TRBJ2-1 TRBV7-3 TGTGCCAGCAGCCCCCATAGCGCGGGCAACAATGAGCAGTTCTTC CASSPHSAGNNEQFF
TRBD1 many TRBJ1-1 TRBV13 TGTGCCAGCAGCTCACTCCGGGACAGGGAGGACGCTGAAGCTTTCTTT CASSSLRDREDAEAFF
. many TRBJ2-4 TRBV28 TGTGCCAGCAGCACGCCGCTGGGCGGGAAGGACATTCAGTACTTC CASSTPLGGKDIQYF
. many TRBJ2-1 TRBV7-9 TGTGCCAGCATCGCGACCACCCCAGGGTATGAGCAGTTCTTC CASIATTPGYEQFF
. many TRBJ1-1 TRBV15 TGTGCCACCAGCAGAGTGCAGAACACTGAAGCTTTCTTT CATSRVQNTEAFF
. many TRBJ1-1 TRBV28 TGTGCCAGCAGTTTAAGTGTTGGGAACACTGAAGCTTTCTTT CASSLSVGNTEAFF
TRBD1 few TRBJ1-1 TRBV10-2 TGCGCCAGCAGTGGAGGACAGGGTCGGATGACTGAAGCTTTCTTT CASSGGQGRMTEAFF
. . TRBJ2-3 TRBV7-2 TGTGCCAGCAGCTACCAGCAGAGGTTCCTCGGCACAGATACGCAGTATTTT CASSYQQRFLGTDTQYF
. few TRBJ2-3 TRBV7-8 TGTGCCAGCAGCCTGGACGGGATCGCCACAGATACGCAGTATTTT CASSLDGIATDTQYF
TRBD1 . TRBJ2-7 TRBV6-1 TGTGCCAGCAGTGAAGGTCAGGGGGCTCCCTACGAGCAGTACTTC CASSEGQGAPYEQYF
. many TRBJ1-5 TRBV6-1 TGTGCCAGCAGTCCCAGGGGATCAAGTCAGCCCCAGCATTTT CASSPRGSSQPQHF
. many TRBJ1-4 TRBV7-2 TGTGCCAGCAGCGCGGAGAGGGCCCATAATGAAAAACTGTTTTTT CASSAERAHNEKLFF
. . TRBJ2-1 TRBV7-9 TGTGCCAGCAGCTTAGGAGGGGCAGGGAGCGGTGAGCAGTTCTTC CASSLGGAGSGEQFF
. few TRBJ2-5 TRBV5-1 TGCGCCAGCAGCTTGAATTCGTCTGGAGAGACCCAGTACTTC CASSLNSSGETQYF
TRBD2 many TRBJ2-2 TRBV13 TGTGCCAGCAGCTCGGGACTAGCGGCCACCGGGGAGCTGTTTTTT CASSSGLAATGELFF
. many TRBJ1-2 TRBV12-3/TRBV12-4 TGTGCCAGCAGTACCGACAGGAACTATGGCTACACCTTC CASSTDRNYGYTF
. few TRBJ1-1 TRBV10-3 TGTGCCACATACGACGGGGGAGCGGCCACCTCTGAAGCTTTCTTT CATYDGGAATSEAFF
TRBD2 few TRBJ2-3 TRBV4-2 TGTGCCAGCAGCTCCCCTAGCGGGGGGGGCACAGATACGCAGTATTTT CASSSPSGGGTDTQYF
TRBD2 many TRBJ2-5 TRBV7-9 TGTGCCAGCAGCCTTGGGACTACGGGGGGCCAGTACTTC CASSLGTTGGQYF
. many TRBJ1-5 TRBV28 TGTGCCAGCGCGGGGCAGGGTGGCAATCAGCCCCAGCATTTT CASAGQGGNQPQHF
. few TRBJ1-3 TRBV18 TGTGCCAGCTCACCAGGACAGACAACTGGAAACACCATATATTTT CASSPGQTTGNTIYF
TRBD1 . TRBJ1-6 TRBV4-2 TGTGCCAGCAGCCAAGTTGTCTCAGGGGGGGAATCACCCCTCCACTTT CASSQVVSGGESPLHF
. few TRBJ2-2 TRBV27 TGTGCCAGCAGTACCACTATTCTAGAGAACACCGGGGAGCTGTTTTTT CASSTTILENTGELFF
. many TRBJ2-1 TRBV7-8 TGTGCCAGCAGCTTAAGAGGGCCAAATGAGCAGTTCTTC CASSLRGPNEQFF
. many TRBJ1-2 TRBV3-1 TGTGCCAGCAGCCACGCCTCCGGACAGCTTTCGGGTGGCTACACCTTC CASSHASGQLSGGYTF